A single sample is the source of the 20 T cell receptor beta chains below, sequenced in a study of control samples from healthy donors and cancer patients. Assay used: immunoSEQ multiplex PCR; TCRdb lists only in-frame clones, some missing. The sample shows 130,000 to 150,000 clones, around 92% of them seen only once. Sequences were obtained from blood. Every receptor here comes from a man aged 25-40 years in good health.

This CDR3 is CASSPLGFPPYEQYF. CDR3 in DNA: TGTGCCAGCAGCCCCCTGGGGTTCCCCCCCTACGAGCAGTACTTC. The rearrangement joins TRBV9 to TRBJ2-7; D is ambiguous. Trimming took off 4 bases at V and 2 bases at J, with 16 bases between the two ends. Germline V lookup: CDR1 SGDLS, CDR2 YYNGEE. CDR3 length: 15 residues.

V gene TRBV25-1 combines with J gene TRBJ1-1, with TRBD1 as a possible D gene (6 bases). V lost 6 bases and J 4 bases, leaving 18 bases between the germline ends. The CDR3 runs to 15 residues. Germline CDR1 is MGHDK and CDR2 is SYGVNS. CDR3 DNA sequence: TGTGCCAGCAGACCGCTAACAGGGTTAGGCACTGAAGCTTTCTTT. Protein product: CASRPLTGLGTEAFF.

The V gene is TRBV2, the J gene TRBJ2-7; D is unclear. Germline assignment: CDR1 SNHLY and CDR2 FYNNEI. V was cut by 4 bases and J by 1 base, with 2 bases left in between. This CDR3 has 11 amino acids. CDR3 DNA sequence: TGTGCCAGCAGTGGATCCTACGAGCAGTACTTC. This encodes CASSGSYEQYF.

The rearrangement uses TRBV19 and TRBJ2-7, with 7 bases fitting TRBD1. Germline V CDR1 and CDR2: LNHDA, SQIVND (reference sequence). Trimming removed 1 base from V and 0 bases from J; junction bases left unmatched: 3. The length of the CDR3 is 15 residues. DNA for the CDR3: TGTGCCAGTAGTATAGCCGGGGACAGCTCCTACGAGCAGTACTTC. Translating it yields CASSIAGDSSYEQYF.

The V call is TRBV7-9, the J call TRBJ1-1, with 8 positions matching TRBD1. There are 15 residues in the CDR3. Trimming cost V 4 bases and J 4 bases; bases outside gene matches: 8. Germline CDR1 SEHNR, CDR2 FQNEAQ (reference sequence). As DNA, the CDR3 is TGTGCCAGCAGCTACTGGACAGGGAAGGGCACTGAAGCTTTCTTT. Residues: CASSYWTGKGTEAFF.

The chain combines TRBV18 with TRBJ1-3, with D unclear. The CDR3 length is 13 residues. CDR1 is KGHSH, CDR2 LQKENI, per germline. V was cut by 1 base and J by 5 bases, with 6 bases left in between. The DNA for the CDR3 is TGTGCCAGCTCACCACTCGACAGAAACACCATATATTTT. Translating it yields CASSPLDRNTIYF.

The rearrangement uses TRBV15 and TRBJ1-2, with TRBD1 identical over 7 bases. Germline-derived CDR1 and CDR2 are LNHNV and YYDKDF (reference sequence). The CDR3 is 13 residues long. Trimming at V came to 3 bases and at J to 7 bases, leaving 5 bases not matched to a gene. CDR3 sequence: CATSRGTDIGYTF. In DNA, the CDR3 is TGTGCCACCAGCAGGGGGACAGATATTGGCTACACCTTC. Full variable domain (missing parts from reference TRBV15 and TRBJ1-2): DAMVIQNPRYQVTQFGKPVTLSCSQTLNHNVMYWYQQKSSQAPKLLFHYYDKDFNNEADTPDNFQSRRPNTSFCFLDIRSPGLGDTAMYLCATSRGTDIGYTFGSGTRLTVV.

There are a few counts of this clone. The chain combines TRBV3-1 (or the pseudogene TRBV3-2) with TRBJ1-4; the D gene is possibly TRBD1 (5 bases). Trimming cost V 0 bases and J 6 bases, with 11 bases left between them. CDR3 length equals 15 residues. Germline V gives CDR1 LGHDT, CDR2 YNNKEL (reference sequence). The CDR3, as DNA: TGTGCCAGCAGCCAAGATCAGGGCTATTATGAAAAACTGTTTTTT. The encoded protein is CASSQDQGYYEKLFF.

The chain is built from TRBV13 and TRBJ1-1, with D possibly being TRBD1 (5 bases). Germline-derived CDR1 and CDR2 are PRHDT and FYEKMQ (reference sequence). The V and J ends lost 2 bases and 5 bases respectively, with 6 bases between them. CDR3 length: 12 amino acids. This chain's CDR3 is CASSLRGTEAFF. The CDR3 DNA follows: TGTGCCAGCAGCTTAAGGGGTACTGAAGCTTTCTTT.

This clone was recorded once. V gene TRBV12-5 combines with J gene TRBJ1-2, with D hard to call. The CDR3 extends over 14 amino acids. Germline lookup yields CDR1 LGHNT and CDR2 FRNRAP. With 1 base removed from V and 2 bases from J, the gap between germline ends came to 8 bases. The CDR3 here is CASGLGIGNYGYTF. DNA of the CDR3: TGTGCTAGTGGTTTGGGAATCGGGAACTATGGCTACACCTTC.

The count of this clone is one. The CDR3: CASSRASDRVYEQYF. CDR3 sequence (DNA): TGTGCCAGCAGCCGAGCTTCGGACAGGGTCTACGAGCAGTACTTC. The chain links TRBV3-1 (or the pseudogene TRBV3-2) to TRBJ2-7, with 8 bases that match TRBD1. V shed 4 bases, J shed 3 bases, and the junction held 8 bases outside the gene matches. Germline V gives CDR1 LGHDT, CDR2 YNNKEL (reference sequence). CDR3 length equals 15 residues.

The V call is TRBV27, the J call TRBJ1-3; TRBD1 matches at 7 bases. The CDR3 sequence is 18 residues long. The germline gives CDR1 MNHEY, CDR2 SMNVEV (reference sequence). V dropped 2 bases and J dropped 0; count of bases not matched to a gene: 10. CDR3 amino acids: CASSLRGPTGISGNTIYF. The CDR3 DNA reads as TGTGCCAGCAGTTTACGGGGCCCGACAGGGATCTCTGGAAACACCATATATTTT.

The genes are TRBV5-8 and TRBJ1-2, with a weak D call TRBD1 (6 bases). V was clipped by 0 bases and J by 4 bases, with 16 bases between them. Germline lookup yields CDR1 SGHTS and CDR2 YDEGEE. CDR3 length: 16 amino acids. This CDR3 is CASSLAGTGSIYGYTF. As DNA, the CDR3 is TGTGCCAGCAGCTTGGCCGGAACAGGGAGTATCTATGGCTACACCTTC.

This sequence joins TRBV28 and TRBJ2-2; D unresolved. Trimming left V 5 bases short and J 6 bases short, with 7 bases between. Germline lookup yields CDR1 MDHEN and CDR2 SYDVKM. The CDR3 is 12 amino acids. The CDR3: CASSIRAGELFF. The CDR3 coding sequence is TGTGCCAGCAGTATCCGAGCCGGGGAGCTGTTTTTT. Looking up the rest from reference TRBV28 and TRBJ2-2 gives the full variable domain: DVKVTQSSRYLVKRTGEKVFLECVQDMDHENMFWYRQDPGLGLRLIYFSYDVKMKEKGDIPEGYSVSREKKERFSLILESASTNQTSMYLCASSIRAGELFFGEGSRLTVL.

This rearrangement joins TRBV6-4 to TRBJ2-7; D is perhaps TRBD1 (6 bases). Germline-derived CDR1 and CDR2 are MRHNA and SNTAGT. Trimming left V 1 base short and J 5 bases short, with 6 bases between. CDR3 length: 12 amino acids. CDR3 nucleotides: TGTGCCAGCAGTGACTGGGACAACGAGCAGTACTTC. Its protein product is CASSDWDNEQYF.

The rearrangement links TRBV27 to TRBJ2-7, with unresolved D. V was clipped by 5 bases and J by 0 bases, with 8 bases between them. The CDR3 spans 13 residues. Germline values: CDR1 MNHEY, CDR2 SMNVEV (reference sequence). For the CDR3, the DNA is TGTGCCAGCAGTCCTACCCGCTCCTACGAGCAGTACTTC. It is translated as CASSPTRSYEQYF.

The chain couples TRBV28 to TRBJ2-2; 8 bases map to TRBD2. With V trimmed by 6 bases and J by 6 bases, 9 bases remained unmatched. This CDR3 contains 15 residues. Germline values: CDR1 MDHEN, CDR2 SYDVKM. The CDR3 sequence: CASRPGLVLAGELFF. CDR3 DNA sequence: TGTGCCAGCAGACCGGGACTAGTTCTAGCCGGGGAGCTGTTTTTT.

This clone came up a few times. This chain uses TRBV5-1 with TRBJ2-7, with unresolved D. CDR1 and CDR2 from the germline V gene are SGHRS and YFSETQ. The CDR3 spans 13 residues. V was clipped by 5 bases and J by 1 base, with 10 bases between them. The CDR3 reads CASSPGLSYEQYF. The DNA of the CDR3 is TGCGCCAGCAGTCCAGGTCTTTCCTACGAGCAGTACTTC.

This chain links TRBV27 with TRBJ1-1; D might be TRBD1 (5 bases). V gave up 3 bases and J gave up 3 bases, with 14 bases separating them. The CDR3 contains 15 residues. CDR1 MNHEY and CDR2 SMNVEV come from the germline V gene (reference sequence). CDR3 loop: CASSFSWGGHTEAFF. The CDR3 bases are TGTGCCAGCAGTTTTTCGTGGGGCGGTCACACTGAAGCTTTCTTT.

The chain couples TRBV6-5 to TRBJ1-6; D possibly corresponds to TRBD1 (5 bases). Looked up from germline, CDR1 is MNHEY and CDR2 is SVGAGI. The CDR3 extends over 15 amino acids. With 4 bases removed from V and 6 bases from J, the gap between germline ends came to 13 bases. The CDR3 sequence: CASSFLGDGNSPLHF. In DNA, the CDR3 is TGTGCCAGCAGTTTCCTTGGGGACGGTAATTCACCCCTCCACTTT.